This TCR beta chain was captured by sequencing in a study of OX40 agonist ivuxolimab in advanced cancers. Study information: Patients' therapy was ivuxolimab, an antibody that acts as an agonist of OX40 (CD134). Every 2 weeks, ivuxolimab was infused into the patients intravenously at between 0.01 and 10 mg/kg. Prior therapy, whether anti-PD-1, anti-PD-L1 or anti-CTLA-4, was allowed, and less than 45% had some.

With autoimmune disease history or systemic immunosuppression, patients were excluded. The count of this clone is one. Germline CDR1 SGHNT, CDR2 YENEEA. With 5 bases clipped from V and 5 bases from J, the junction kept 5 bases outside the gene matches. The CDR3 spans 15 residues. The method was immunoSEQ multiplex PCR; TCRdb's version includes in-frame clones alone and lacks a portion of them. The data hold over 100,000 clones, with roughly 95% observed a single time. The V gene is TRBV11-3, the J gene TRBJ2-2, with 10 bases matching TRBD1. The TCR sequence derives from an adult with an advanced solid tumor such as melanoma, head and neck, liver or kidney cancer. This material consisted of CD4+ or CD8+ T cells sorted from blood, taken in a trial of the OX40 agonist ivuxolimab. The CDR3, as DNA: TGTGCCAGCAGCGCGGACAGGGGGAAGACCGGGGAGCTGTTTTTT. As protein: CASSADRGKTGELFF.